A selection of T cell receptor beta chains follows, all from one sample in a study of T cell repertoires in MIS-A myocarditis. The protocol was immunoSEQ multiplex PCR, while the TCRdb copy is restricted to in-frame clones and leaves out a portion. The top ten hold approximately 2% of the sample, which has some 10,000 clones, around nine tenths seen once. Sequenced: thoracic lymph node tissue obtained at autopsy. These receptors were collected from a man between 18 and 29 years old with fulminant myocarditis from multisystem inflammatory syndrome in adults (MIS-A) after COVID-19. The CDR3 runs from the conserved cysteine through the conserved F or W. The D gene is left open where the match is weak. Some rows mark clone size as missing; the rest say once, few, many or name a class of expanded clone.

v_call	j_call	d_call	clone_size	cdr3_nt	cdr3_aa
TRBV2	TRBJ1-5	TRBD1	-	TGTGCCAGCAGTCTAGACAGGGGTCATCAGCCCCAGCATTTT	CASSLDRGHQPQHF
TRBV3-1/TRBV3-2	TRBJ1-2	-	-	TGTGCCAGCAGCAGGGAGGCAGTTAACTATGGCTACACCTTC	CASSREAVNYGYTF
TRBV11-3	TRBJ2-3	-	-	TGTGCCAGCAGCTCAGGATCCGAAACGCAGTATTTT	CASSSGSETQYF
TRBV7-8	TRBJ2-6	-	-	TGTGCCAGCAGCTTAGTAAGGTTCGGGGCCAACGTCCTGACTTTC	CASSLVRFGANVLTF
TRBV28	TRBJ1-2	-	few	TGTGCCACCGCTCCTTTCCAGGGTGGCCGGTTGGGCTACACCTTC	CATAPFQGGRLGYTF
TRBV3-1/TRBV3-2	TRBJ2-3	TRBD1	-	TGTGCCAGCAGCCAAGGGACAGGTCACACAGATACGCAGTATTTT	CASSQGTGHTDTQYF
TRBV19	TRBJ2-1	-	-	TGTGCCAGTAGTATGAGTGACCCGTACAATGAGCAGTTCTTC	CASSMSDPYNEQFF
TRBV7-2	TRBJ1-1	-	once	TGTGCCAGCAGCTTTGGTTGGGTAGCTTTCTTT	CASSFGWVAFF
TRBV9	TRBJ2-3	TRBD2	-	TGTGCCAGCAGCGTAACGGGACTAGCGGGTCCCACAGATACGCAGTATTTT	CASSVTGLAGPTDTQYF
TRBV19	TRBJ2-7	-	few	TGTGCCAGTAGTATTGGGGCAGGCCTCTCCTACGAGCAGTACTTC	CASSIGAGLSYEQYF
TRBV18	TRBJ1-1	-	-	TGTGCCAGCTCACCGTCAGGTGATGAAGCTTTCTTT	CASSPSGDEAFF
TRBV19	TRBJ1-5	TRBD1	-	TGTGCCAGTACATCGACAGGGGGCAATCAGCCCCAGCATTTT	CASTSTGGNQPQHF
TRBV4-1	TRBJ1-1	-	-	TGCGCCAGCAGCCAAGGGGCCGCTTCGCCAGCTTTCTTT	CASSQGAASPAFF
TRBV28	TRBJ1-1	TRBD1	-	TGTGCCAGCAGGACAGGGGGGATCACTGAAGCTTTCTTT	CASRTGGITEAFF
TRBV19	TRBJ2-7	TRBD2	-	TGTGCCAGTAGTATATCGGGGGGAGAGCAGTACTTC	CASSISGGEQYF
TRBV7-3	TRBJ2-7	TRBD2	-	TGTGCCAGCAGCAGCGGACTAGCGGACGAGCAGTACTTC	CASSSGLADEQYF
TRBV7-7	TRBJ2-5	-	-	TGTGCTAGCAGCTTAGCGCGTCCAGGGAGCGGGGAGACCCAGTACTTC	CASSLARPGSGETQYF
TRBV6-5	TRBJ1-1	-	-	TGTGCCAGCAATCTTGGTAGTAGAGGGAACACTGAAGCTTTCTTT	CASNLGSRGNTEAFF
TRBV30	TRBJ2-1	TRBD2	-	TGTGCCTGGAGTGTACTAGCGGGGGGGTACAATGAGCAGTTCTTC	CAWSVLAGGYNEQFF
TRBV9	TRBJ1-1	TRBD1	-	TGTACCAGCAGCGAACGTGACAGGGAGATGAACACTGAAGCTTTCTTT	CTSSERDREMNTEAFF
TRBV4-1	TRBJ1-1	-	-	TGCGCCAGCAGCCAATACCCTCGGCTACCTGAAGCTTTCTTT	CASSQYPRLPEAFF
TRBV29-1	TRBJ2-3	TRBD2	-	TGCAGCGTTGGGGGGGCGGCTAGCGGGAGCACAGATACGCAGTATTTT	CSVGGAASGSTDTQYF
TRBV28	TRBJ2-7	TRBD2	-	TGTGCCAGCAGCCTACTGGCGGGAGTTAACGAGCAGTACTTC	CASSLLAGVNEQYF
TRBV5-4	TRBJ1-2	TRBD1	-	TGTGCCAGCAGCCCACAGGGGAATGACTATGGCTACACCTTC	CASSPQGNDYGYTF
TRBV11-3	TRBJ2-2	-	-	TGTGCCAGCAGCTTAGACGGGAGAGGCACCGGGGAGCTGTTTTTT	CASSLDGRGTGELFF
TRBV3-1/TRBV3-2	TRBJ2-4	-	once	TGTGCCAGCAGCCAAGATAGGGGGGGTCTAATTTCCAAAAACATTCAGTACTTC	CASSQDRGGLISKNIQYF
TRBV28	TRBJ2-2	-	-	TGTGCCAGCAGTTTTCCGGGGATTAACACCGGGGAGCTGTTTTTT	CASSFPGINTGELFF